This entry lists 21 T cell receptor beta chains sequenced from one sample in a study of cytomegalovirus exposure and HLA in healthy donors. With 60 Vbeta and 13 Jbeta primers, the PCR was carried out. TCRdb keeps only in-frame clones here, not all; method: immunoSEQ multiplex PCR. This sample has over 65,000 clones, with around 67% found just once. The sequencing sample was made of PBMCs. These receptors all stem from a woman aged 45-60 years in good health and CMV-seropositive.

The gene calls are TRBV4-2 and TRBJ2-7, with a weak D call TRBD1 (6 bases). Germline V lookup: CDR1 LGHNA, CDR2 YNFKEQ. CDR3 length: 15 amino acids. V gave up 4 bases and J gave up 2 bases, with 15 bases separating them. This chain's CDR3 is CASSRNRDTAYEQYF. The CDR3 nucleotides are TGTGCCAGCAGCCGGAACCGGGACACAGCCTACGAGCAGTACTTC.

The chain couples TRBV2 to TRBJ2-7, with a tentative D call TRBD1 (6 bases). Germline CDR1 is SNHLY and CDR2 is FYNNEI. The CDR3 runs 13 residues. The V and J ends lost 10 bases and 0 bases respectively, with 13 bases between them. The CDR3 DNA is TGTGCCATTACTGACAGGAGCTCCTACGAGCAGTACGTC. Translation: CAITDRSSYEQYV.

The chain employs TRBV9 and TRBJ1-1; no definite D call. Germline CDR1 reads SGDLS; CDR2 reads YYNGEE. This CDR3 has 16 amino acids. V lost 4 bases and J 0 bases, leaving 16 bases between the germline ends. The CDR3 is CASSPPLLTMNTEAFF. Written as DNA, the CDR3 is TGTGCCAGCAGCCCGCCCCTACTTACCATGAACACTGAAGCTTTCTTT.

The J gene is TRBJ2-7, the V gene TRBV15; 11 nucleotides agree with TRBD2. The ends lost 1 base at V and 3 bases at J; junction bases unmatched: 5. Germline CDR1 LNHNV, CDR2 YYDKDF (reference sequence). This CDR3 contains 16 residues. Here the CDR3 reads CATSRGGTSGFYEQYF. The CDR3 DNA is TGTGCCACCAGCAGAGGTGGGACTAGCGGCTTCTACGAGCAGTACTTC.

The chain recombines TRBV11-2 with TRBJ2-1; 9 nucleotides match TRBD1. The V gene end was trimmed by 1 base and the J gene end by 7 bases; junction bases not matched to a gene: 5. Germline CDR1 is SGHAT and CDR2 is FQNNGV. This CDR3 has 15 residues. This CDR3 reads CASSLGETGGNEQFF. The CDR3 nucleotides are TGTGCCAGCAGCTTAGGTGAGACAGGGGGGAATGAGCAGTTCTTC.

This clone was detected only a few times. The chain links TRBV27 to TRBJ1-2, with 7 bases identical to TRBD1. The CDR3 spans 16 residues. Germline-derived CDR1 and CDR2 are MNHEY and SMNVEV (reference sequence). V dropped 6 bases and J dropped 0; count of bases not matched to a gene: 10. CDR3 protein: CASRSWAGQPNYGYTF. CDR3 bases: TGTGCCAGCAGATCCTGGGCGGGACAGCCTAACTATGGCTACACCTTC.

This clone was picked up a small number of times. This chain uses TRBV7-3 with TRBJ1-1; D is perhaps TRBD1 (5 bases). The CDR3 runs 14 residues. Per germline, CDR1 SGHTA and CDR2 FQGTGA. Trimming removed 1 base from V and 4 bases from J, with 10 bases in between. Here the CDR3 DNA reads TGTGCCAGCAGCTTAAATCCGGGGGGCACTGAAGCTTTCTTT. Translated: CASSLNPGGTEAFF.

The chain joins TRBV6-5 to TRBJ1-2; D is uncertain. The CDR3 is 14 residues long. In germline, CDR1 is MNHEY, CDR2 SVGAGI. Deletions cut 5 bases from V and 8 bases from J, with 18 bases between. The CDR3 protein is CASSITPTGEGYTF. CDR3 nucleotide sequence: TGTGCCAGCAGTATCACCCCCACCGGGGAAGGCTACACCTTC.

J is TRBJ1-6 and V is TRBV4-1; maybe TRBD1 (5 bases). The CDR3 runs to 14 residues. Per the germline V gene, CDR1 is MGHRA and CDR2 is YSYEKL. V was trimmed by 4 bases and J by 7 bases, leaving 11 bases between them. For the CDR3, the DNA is TGCGCCAGCAGCCTAGGACACGAAAATTCACCCCTCCACTTT. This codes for CASSLGHENSPLHF.

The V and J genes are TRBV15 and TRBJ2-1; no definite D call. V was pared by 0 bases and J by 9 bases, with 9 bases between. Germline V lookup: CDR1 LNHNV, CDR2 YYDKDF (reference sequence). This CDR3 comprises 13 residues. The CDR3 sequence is CATSRDFLGEQFF. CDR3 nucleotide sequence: TGTGCCACCAGCAGAGATTTCCTAGGTGAGCAGTTCTTC.

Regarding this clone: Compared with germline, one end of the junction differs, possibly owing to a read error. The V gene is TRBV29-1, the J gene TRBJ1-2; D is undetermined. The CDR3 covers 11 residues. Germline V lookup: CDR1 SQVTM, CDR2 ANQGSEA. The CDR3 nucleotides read TGCAGCGTGAGGAGAACTGGTGGCCACACCTTC. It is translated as CSVRRTGGHTF.

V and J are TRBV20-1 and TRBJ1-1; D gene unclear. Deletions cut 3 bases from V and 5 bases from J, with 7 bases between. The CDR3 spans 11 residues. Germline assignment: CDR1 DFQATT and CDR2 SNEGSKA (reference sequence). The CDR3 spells CSARLGTEAFF. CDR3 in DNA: TGCAGTGCTAGGCTCGGGACTGAAGCTTTCTTT.

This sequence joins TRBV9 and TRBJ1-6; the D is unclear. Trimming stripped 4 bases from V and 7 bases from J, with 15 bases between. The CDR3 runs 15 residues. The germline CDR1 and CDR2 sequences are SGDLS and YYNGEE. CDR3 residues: CASSPTHGRNSPLHF. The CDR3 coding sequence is TGTGCCAGCAGCCCCACGCACGGTCGAAATTCACCCCTCCACTTT.

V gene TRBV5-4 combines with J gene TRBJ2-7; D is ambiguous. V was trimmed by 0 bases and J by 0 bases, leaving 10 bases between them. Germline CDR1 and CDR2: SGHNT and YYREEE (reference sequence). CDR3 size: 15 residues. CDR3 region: CASSLGQVSSYEQYF. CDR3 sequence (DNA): TGTGCCAGCAGCTTGGGGCAGGTTAGCTCCTACGAGCAGTACTTC.

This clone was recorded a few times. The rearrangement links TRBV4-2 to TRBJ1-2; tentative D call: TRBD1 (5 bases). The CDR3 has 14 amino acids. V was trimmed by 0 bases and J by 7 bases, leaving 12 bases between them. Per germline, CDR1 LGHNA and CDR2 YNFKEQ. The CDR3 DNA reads TGTGCCAGCAGCCAAGATCAAGGGGATTCTGGCTACACCTTC. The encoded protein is CASSQDQGDSGYTF.

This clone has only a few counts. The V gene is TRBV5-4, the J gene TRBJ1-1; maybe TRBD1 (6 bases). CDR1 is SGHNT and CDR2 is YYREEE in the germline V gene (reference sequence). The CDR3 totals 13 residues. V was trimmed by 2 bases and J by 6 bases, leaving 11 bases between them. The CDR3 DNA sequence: TGTGCCAGCAGCTTAGGAACAGGGCCTGAAGCTTTCTTT. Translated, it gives CASSLGTGPEAFF.

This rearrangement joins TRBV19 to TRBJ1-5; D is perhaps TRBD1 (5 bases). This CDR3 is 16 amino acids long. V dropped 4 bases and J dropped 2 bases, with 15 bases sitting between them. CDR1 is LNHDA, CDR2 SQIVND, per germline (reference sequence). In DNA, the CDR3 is TGTGCCAGTAGTACAGGGTCATTATACGGCAATCAGCCCCAGCATTTT. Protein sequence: CASSTGSLYGNQPQHF.

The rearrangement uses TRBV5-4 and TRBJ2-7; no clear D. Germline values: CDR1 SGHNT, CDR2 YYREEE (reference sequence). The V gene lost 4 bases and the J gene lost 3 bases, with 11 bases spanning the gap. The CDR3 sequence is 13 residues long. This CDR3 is CASSLHGNYEQYV. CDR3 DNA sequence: TGTGCCAGCAGCCTTCACGGTAACTACGAGCAGTACGTC.

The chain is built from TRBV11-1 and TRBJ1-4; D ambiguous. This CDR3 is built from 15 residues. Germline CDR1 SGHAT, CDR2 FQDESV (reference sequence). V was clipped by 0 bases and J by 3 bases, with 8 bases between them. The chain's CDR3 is CASSLALGANEKLFF. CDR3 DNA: TGTGCCAGCAGCTTAGCGCTGGGCGCTAATGAAAAACTGTTTTTT.

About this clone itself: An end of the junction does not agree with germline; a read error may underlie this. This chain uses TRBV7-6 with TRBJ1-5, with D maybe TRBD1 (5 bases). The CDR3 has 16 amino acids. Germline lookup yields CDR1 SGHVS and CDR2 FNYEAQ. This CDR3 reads CAGSSSAGQHNQPQHF. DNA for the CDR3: TGTGCCGGCAGCTCCTCCGCCGGACAACACAATCAGCCCCAGCATTTT.

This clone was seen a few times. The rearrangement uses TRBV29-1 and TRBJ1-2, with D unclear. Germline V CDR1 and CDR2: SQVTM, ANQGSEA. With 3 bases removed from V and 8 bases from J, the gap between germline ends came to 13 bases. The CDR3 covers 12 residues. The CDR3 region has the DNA TGCAGCGTTGATTTCGGGTCGGCGGGCTACACCTTC. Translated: CSVDFGSAGYTF. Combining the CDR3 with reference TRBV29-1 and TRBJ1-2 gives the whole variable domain SAVISQKPSRDICQRGTSLTIQCQVDSQVTMMFWYRQQPGQSLTLIATANQGSEATYESGFVIDKFPISRPNLTFSTLTVSNMSPEDSSIYLCSVDFGSAGYTFGSGTRLTVV.